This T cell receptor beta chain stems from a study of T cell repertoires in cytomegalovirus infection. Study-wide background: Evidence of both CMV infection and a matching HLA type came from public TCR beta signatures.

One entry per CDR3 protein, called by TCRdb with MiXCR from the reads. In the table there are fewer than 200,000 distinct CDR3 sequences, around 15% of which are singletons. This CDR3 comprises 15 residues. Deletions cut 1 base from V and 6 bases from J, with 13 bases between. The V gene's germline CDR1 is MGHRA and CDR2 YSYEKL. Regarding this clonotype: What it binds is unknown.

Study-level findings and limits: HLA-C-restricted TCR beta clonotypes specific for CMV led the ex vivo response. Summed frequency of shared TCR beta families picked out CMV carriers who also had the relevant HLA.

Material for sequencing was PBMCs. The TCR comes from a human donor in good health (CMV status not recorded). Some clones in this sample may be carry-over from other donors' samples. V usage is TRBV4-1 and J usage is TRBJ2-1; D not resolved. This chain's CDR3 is CASSQGSDRANEQFF. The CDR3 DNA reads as TGCGCCAGCAGCCAAGGTTCCGATAGGGCCAATGAGCAGTTCTTC.